The rows below give T cell receptor beta chains drawn from one sample of a study of graft-versus-host responses after intestinal transplantation. Profiling relied on immunoSEQ multiplex PCR, and the TCRdb table lists in-frame clones only, not all of them. The sample lists about 89,000 clones; 85% to 95% were seen once. For these TCRs, the target antigens are not known. The input for sequencing was unstimulated CD8+ T cells sorted from spleen or lymph node cells, taken before intestinal transplant. Source of these receptors: a human donor who received an intestinal transplant. Both conserved end residues are part of each CDR3. D genes are given only for firm matches. Not all rows give a size; the values are once, few, many and, for expanded clones, a class.

J,size,D,V,CDR3,DNA
TRBJ2-7,-,-,TRBV4-1,CASSLRGDSPIYEQYF,TGCGCCAGCAGCCTGAGGGGGGACAGCCCCATCTACGAGCAGTACTTC
TRBJ1-6,-,-,TRBV19,CASSIGGSPLHF,TGTGCCAGTAGTATCGGGGGATCACCCCTCCACTTT
TRBJ2-7,-,-,TRBV7-2,CASSSIGGSYEQYF,TGTGCCAGCAGCTCAATCGGGGGCTCCTACGAGCAGTACTTC
TRBJ1-5,-,-,TRBV19,CASSISKGLNQPQHF,TGTGCCAGTAGTATCAGTAAGGGGCTAAATCAGCCCCAGCATTTT
TRBJ1-1,-,TRBD1,TRBV19,CASSFATGGNTEAFF,TGTGCCAGTAGCTTCGCTACAGGGGGGAACACTGAAGCTTTCTTT
TRBJ1-2,-,TRBD1,TRBV7-9,CASSLGTDRGGVGYGYTF,TGTGCCAGCAGCTTAGGAACCGACAGGGGAGGGGTTGGCTATGGCTACACCTTC
TRBJ2-7,once,TRBD1,TRBV4-1,CASSQDWDRADYEQYF,TGCGCCAGCAGCCAAGATTGGGACAGGGCCGACTACGAGCAGTACTTC
TRBJ2-5,-,TRBD1,TRBV2,CASMIGQGEQETQYF,TGTGCCAGCATGATCGGACAGGGGGAACAAGAGACCCAGTACTTC
TRBJ1-2,-,TRBD1,TRBV13,CASSLGSGRGPGGDGYTF,TGTGCCAGCAGCTTGGGAAGTGGCAGGGGGCCGGGGGGCGATGGCTACACCTTC
TRBJ2-7,-,TRBD1,TRBV9,CASSLGQGAYEQYF,TGTGCCAGCAGTTTGGGACAGGGGGCATACGAGCAGTACTTC
TRBJ2-7,-,-,TRBV10-2,CASKGVAGVVDEQYF,TGCGCCAGCAAAGGGGTGGCAGGGGTGGTCGACGAGCAGTACTTC
TRBJ2-7,-,TRBD1,TRBV5-4,CASSLGTGANSEQYF,TGTGCCAGCAGCTTGGGGACAGGGGCGAACAGCGAGCAGTACTTC
TRBJ2-1,-,-,TRBV5-6,CASSLMAGYNEQFF,TGTGCCAGCAGCTTGATGGCAGGGTACAATGAGCAGTTCTTC
TRBJ2-3,-,-,TRBV7-8,CASSLGGGLDTQYF,TGTGCCAGCAGCTTAGGGGGGGGCCTGGATACGCAGTATTTT
TRBJ2-1,once,-,TRBV2,CASRSNEQFF,TGTGCCAGCCGTTCCAATGAGCAGTTCTTC
TRBJ2-7,-,-,TRBV19,CASSVSGNPYEQYF,TGTGCCAGTAGTGTATCCGGGAATCCCTACGAGCAGTACTTC
TRBJ1-6,-,-,TRBV4-1,CASSQDQLYNSPLHF,TGCGCCAGCAGCCAAGATCAGTTATATAATTCACCCCTCCACTTT
TRBJ2-1,-,-,TRBV6-5,CASSYSRSGEQFF,TGTGCCAGCAGTTACTCCCGTTCGGGTGAGCAGTTCTTC
TRBJ2-7,-,-,TRBV30,CAWNEDSSSYEQYF,TGTGCCTGGAACGAGGACAGCAGCTCCTACGAGCAGTACTTC
TRBJ2-1,-,TRBD2,TRBV7-6,CASSLKPASGSSYNEQFF,TGTGCCAGCAGCTTAAAACCGGCTAGCGGGTCCTCCTACAATGAGCAGTTCTTC
TRBJ2-7,-,TRBD1,TRBV18,CASSPGTGDASGPSEQYF,TGTGCCAGCTCACCAGGGACAGGGGACGCCTCCGGGCCCTCCGAGCAGTACTTC
TRBJ2-3,-,-,TRBV27,CASSLSPRSTDTQYF,TGTGCCAGCAGTTTATCCCCCAGGAGCACAGATACGCAGTATTTT
TRBJ2-1,-,-,TRBV9,CASSVDNEQFF,TGTGCCAGCAGCGTCGACAATGAGCAGTTCTTC
TRBJ1-1,once,-,TRBV5-5,CASSPPVLNTEAFF,TGTGCCAGCAGCCCCCCCGTACTTAACACTGAAGCTTTCTTT
TRBJ2-1,few,TRBD2,TRBV10-3,CAISGTSGADNEQFF,TGTGCCATCAGTGGTACTAGCGGGGCCGACAATGAGCAGTTCTTC
TRBJ2-7,-,TRBD1,TRBV10-3,CAISDTTGASHYEQYF,TGTGCCATCAGTGATACCACAGGGGCTTCCCACTACGAGCAGTACTTC
TRBJ1-4,-,-,TRBV18,CASSLTGTTNEKLFF,TGTGCCAGCTCACTGACGGGTACAACTAATGAAAAACTGTTTTTT
TRBJ2-6,-,-,TRBV27,CASSQQGGGANVLTF,TGTGCCAGCAGCCAGCAGGGGGGCGGGGCCAACGTCCTGACTTTC
TRBJ1-5,-,-,TRBV11-2,CARTRGNNQPQHF,TGTGCCAGGACCCGGGGTAACAATCAGCCCCAGCATTTT
TRBJ1-2,-,-,TRBV5-1,CASSRGGGYGYTF,TGCGCCAGCAGCAGGGGAGGGGGCTATGGCTACACCTTC
TRBJ1-1,few,TRBD1,TRBV7-2,CASSLGQGNTEAFF,TGTGCCAGCAGCCTGGGACAGGGGAACACTGAAGCTTTCTTT
TRBJ2-7,-,-,TRBV9,CASSGDGVEQYF,TGTGCCAGCAGCGGCGACGGGGTCGAGCAGTACTTC